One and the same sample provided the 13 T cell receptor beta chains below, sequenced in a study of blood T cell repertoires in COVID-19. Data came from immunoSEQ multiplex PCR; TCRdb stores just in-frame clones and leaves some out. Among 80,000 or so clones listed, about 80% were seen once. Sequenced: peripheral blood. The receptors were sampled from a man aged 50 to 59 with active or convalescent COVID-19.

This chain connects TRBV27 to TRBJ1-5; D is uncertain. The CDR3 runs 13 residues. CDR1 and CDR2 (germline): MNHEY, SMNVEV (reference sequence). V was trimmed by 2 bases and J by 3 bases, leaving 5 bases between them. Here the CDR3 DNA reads TGTGCCAGCAGTTTACAGGTCAATCAGCCCCAGCATTTT. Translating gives CASSLQVNQPQHF.

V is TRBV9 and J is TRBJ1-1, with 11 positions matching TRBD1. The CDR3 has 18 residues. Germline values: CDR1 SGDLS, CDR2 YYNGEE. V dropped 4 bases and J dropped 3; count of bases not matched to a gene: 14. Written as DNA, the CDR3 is TGTGCCAGCAGCAAGAGGGACAGGGGGATACGAGCGGACACTGAAGCTTTCTTT. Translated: CASSKRDRGIRADTEAFF.

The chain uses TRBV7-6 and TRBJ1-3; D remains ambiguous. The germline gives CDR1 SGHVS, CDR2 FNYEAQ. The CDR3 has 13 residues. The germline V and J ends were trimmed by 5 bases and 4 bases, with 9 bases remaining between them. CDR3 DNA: TGTGCCAGCAGCCCCTTTGGCGGAAACACCATATATTTT. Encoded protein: CASSPFGGNTIYF.

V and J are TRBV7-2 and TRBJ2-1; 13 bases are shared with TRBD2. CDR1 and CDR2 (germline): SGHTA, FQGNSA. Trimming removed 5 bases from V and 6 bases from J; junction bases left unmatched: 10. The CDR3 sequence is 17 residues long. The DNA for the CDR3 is TGTGCCAGCAGCCCCGGACTAGCGGGGGATGTCTCCAATGAGCAGTTCTTC. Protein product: CASSPGLAGDVSNEQFF.

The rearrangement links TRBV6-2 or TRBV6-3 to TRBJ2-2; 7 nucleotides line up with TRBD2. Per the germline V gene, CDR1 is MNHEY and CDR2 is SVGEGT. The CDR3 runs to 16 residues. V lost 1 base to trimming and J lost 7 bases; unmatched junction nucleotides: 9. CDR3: CASSYWEGYRNGELFF. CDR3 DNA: TGTGCCAGCAGTTACTGGGAGGGGTACCGGAACGGGGAGCTGTTTTTT.

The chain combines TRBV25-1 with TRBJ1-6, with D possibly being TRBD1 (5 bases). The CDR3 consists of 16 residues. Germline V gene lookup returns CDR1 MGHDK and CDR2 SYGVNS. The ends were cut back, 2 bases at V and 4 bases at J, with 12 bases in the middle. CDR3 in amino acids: CASSEPGLNYNSPLHF. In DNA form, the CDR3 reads TGTGCCAGCAGTGAACCGGGACTGAATTATAATTCACCCCTCCACTTT. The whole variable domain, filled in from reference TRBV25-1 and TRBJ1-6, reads EADIYQTPRYLVIGTGKKITLECSQTMGHDKMYWYQQDPGMELHLIHYSYGVNSTEKGDLSSESTVSRIRTEHFPLTLESARPSHTSQYLCASSEPGLNYNSPLHFGNGTRLTVT.

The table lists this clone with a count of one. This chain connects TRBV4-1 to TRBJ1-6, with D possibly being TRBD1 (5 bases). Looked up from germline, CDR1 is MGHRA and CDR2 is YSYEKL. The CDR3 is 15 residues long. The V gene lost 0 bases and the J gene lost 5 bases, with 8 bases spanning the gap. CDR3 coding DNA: TGCGCCAGCAGCCAAGACGCGGACAATAATTCACCCCTCCACTTT. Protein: CASSQDADNNSPLHF.

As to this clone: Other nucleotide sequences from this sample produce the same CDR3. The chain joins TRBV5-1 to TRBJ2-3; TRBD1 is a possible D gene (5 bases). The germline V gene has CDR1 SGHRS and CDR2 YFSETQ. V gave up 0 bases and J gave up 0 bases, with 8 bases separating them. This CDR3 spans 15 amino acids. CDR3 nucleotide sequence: TGCGCCAGCAGCTTGGTGGGGCGGAGCACAGATACGCAGTATTTT. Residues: CASSLVGRSTDTQYF. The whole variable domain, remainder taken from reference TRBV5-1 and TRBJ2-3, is KAGVTQTPRYLIKTRGQQVTLSCSPISGHRSVSWYQQTPGQGLQFLFEYFSETQRNKGNFPGRFSGRQFSNSRSEMNVSTLELGDSALYLCASSLVGRSTDTQYFGPGTRLTVL.

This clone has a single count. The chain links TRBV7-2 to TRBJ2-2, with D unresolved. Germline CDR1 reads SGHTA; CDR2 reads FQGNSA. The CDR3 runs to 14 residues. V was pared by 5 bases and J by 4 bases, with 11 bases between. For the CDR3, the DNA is TGTGCCAGCAGCGCCGACTTTAGCACCGGGGAGCTGTTTTTT. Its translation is CASSADFSTGELFF.

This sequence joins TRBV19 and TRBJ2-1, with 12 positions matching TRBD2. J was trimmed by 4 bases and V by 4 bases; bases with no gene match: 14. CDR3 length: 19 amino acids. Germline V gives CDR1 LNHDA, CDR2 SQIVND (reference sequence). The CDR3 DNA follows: TGTGCCAGTAGTAATGCCCCCTCCGGCCTAGCGGGGGGGTACAATGAGCAGTTCTTC. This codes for CASSNAPSGLAGGYNEQFF.

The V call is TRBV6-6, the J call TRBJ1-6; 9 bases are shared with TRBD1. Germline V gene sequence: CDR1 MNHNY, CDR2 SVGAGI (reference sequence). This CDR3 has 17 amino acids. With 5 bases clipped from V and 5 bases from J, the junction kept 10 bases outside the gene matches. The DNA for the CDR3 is TGTGCCAGCAGTCCACAGGGGGCGAGATCTCATAATTCACCCCTCCACTTT. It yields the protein CASSPQGARSHNSPLHF.

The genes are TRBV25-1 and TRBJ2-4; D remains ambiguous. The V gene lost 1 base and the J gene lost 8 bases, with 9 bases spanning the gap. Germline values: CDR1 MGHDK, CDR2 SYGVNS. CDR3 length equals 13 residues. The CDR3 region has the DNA TGTGCCAGCAGTGAATCCTCACGAGACATTCAGTACTTC. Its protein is CASSESSRDIQYF. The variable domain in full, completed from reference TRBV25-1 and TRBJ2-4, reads EADIYQTPRYLVIGTGKKITLECSQTMGHDKMYWYQQDPGMELHLIHYSYGVNSTEKGDLSSESTVSRIRTEHFPLTLESARPSHTSQYLCASSESSRDIQYFGAGTRLSVL.

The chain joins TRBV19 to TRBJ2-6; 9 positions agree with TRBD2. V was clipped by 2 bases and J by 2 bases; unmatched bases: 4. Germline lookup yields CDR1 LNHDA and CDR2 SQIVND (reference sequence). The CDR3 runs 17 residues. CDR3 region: CASSISLAGTGANVLTF. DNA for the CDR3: TGTGCCAGTAGTATATCCCTAGCGGGGACTGGGGCCAACGTCCTGACTTTC.